Here is one T cell receptor (beta chain) with its context. The entry originates in a study of blood T cell repertoires in COVID-19. Study overall: Acute and convalescent COVID-19 specimens originated in the United States, Italy and Spain. Sources were T cells, B-cell-depleted T cells, or PBMCs; the material itself was cDNA or gDNA.

Source study methods: Estimation of nucleated cell counts relied on the amplification of reference gene primers. Assay: immunoSEQ multiplex PCR; the TCRdb copy retains only in-frame clones and omits some. The V and J calls and clone size were taken over from that table, and D and trimming were inferred from the DNA. The table shows tens of thousands of clones, with around 92% occurring only once. Germline lookup yields CDR1 SGDLS and CDR2 YYNGEE. Trimming took off 3 bases at V and 4 bases at J, with 4 bases between the two ends. This CDR3 region has 11 residues. The receptor was derived from a woman of 80 years or more with acute or convalescent COVID-19. Sample: peripheral blood. This rearrangement joins TRBV9 to TRBJ1-2; D not certain. CDR3: CASSDIYGYTF. DNA for the CDR3: TGTGCCAGCAGCGACATCTATGGCTACACCTTC. The whole variable domain, remainder taken from reference TRBV9 and TRBJ1-2, is DSGVTQTPKHLITATGQRVTLRCSPRSGDLSVYWYQQSLDQGLQFLIQYYNGEERAKGNILERFSAQQFPDLHSELNLSSLELGDSALYFCASSDIYGYTFGSGTRLTVV.